Detailed here is one T cell receptor beta chain. No antigen is known for it. PCR amplification relied on 60 Vbeta primers (plus 13 Jbeta primers). Measured with immunoSEQ multiplex PCR; TCRdb has only the in-frame clones, and not every one. The table records 130,000 or so clones, around 77% of them present only once. This sample is part of a study of cytomegalovirus exposure and HLA in healthy donors. Between the trimmed V and J ends, which lost 8 bases and 7 bases, there was a span of 17 bases. Germline V gene lookup returns CDR1 LNHDA and CDR2 SQIVND (reference sequence). The CDR3 totals 13 residues. Findings and limits, study-wide: The authors later linked a missense DCLRE1C variant to TCR beta V- and J-gene trimming. Using the classifier, cytomegalovirus status was reportedly diagnosed with high specificity and sensitivity. Relative to equally common others, HLA-associated TCR beta chains showed greater clonal expansion in a later analysis. Excluded were some V segments that proved indistinguishable, including TRBV6-2 and TRBV6-3.

The TCR originated in a man aged 18 to 29 in good health and CMV-seropositive. The rearrangement links TRBV19 to TRBJ1-2; no reliable D call. The specimen sequenced was PBMCs. The CDR3 sequence is CASVFMSGSGYTF. The CDR3 DNA sequence: TGTGCCAGTGTCTTTATGTCCGGGTCTGGCTACACCTTC.